This T cell receptor beta chain was sequenced in a study of T cell repertoires in cytomegalovirus infection. MiXCR, run by TCRdb on the reads, gives a single entry per CDR3 protein. The sample consists of 310,000 or so distinct CDR3 sequences, roughly 24% of them appearing once. Trimming shortened V by 4 bases and J by 4 bases, and 9 bases separated the two germline ends. The V gene's germline CDR1 is SQVTM and CDR2 ANQGSEA. The CDR3 is 12 residues long. The chain employs TRBV29-1 and TRBJ2-3; D is possibly TRBD2 (5 bases). Sequenced: PBMCs. The TCR originated in a human donor in good health (CMV status not recorded). Some clones in this sample may be carry-over from other donors' samples. CDR3 sequence: CSVVPGSDTQYF. The CDR3 DNA reads TGCAGCGTTGTTCCGGGATCAGATACGCAGTATTTT.